This T cell receptor (beta chain) is drawn from a study of blood T cell repertoires in COVID-19. The CDR3 extends over 15 amino acids. The germline V and J ends were trimmed by 4 bases and 8 bases, with 19 bases remaining between them. Per germline, CDR1 SGHRS and CDR2 YFSETQ. Sequenced by immunoSEQ multiplex PCR; TCRdb stores in-frame clones only, minus some. The repertoire includes 150,000 to 200,000 clones, over 75% of them detected once, and roughly 9.6% sits in the top ten. The sequence was obtained from a man aged 60 to 75 with active or convalescent COVID-19. Specimen: peripheral blood. This chain links TRBV5-1 with TRBJ2-4; TRBD2 might be the D (6 bases). Here the CDR3 reads CASSTGRGQRDIQYF. As DNA, the CDR3 is TGCGCCAGCAGCACAGGACGGGGTCAGCGGGACATTCAGTACTTC.